The source of this TCR beta chain is a study of T cell repertoires in cytomegalovirus infection. Study-wide context: Signatures in public TCR beta sequences pointed to both CMV infection and matching HLA type.

This clonotype has a count of ten or more. TCRdb fed the reads into MiXCR, producing one record per CDR3 protein. Here the sample spans about 310,000 distinct CDR3 sequences, about 9.1% being singletons. V trimming: 2 bases; J trimming: 4 bases; junction bases outside the gene matches: 3. The CDR3 has 14 residues. In germline, CDR1 is SGHTS, CDR2 YDEGEE. The sequence derives from a human donor in good health (CMV status not recorded). Some clones in this sample may be carry-over from other donors' samples. This chain uses TRBV5-8 with TRBJ2-1, with 7 nucleotides matching TRBD2. The sample was PBMCs. CDR3 sequence reads: CASSFVGGYNEQFF. The CDR3 bases are TGTGCCAGCAGCTTCGTGGGGGGGTACAATGAGCAGTTCTTC.